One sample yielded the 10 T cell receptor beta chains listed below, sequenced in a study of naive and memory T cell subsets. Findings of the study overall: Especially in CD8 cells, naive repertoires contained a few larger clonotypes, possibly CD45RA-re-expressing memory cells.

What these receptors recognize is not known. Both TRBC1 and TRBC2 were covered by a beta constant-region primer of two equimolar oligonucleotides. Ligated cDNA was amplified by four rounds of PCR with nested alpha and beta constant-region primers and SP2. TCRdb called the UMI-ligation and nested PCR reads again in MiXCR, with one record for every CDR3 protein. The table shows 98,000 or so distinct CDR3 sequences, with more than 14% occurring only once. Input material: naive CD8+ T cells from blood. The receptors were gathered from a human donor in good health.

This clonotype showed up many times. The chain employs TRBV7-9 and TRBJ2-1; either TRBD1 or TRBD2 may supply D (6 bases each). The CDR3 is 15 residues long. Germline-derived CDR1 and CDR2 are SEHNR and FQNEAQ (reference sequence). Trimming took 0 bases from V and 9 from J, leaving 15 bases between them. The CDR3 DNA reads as TGTGCCAGCAGCTTAGCGCCGGGGGCCGTGGGTGAGCAGTTCTTC. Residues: CASSLAPGAVGEQFF.

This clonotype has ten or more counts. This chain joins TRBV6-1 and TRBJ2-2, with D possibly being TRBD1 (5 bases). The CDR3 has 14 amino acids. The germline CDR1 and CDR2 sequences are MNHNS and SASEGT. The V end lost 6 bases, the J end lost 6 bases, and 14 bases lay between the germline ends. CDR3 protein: CASSPLGAAGELFF. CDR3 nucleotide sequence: TGTGCCAGCAGCCCCTTAGGGGCTGCCGGGGAGCTGTTTTTT.

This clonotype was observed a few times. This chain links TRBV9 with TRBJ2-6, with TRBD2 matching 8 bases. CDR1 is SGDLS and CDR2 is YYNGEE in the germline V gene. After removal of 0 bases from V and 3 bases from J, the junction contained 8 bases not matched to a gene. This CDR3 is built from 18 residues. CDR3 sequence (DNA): TGTGCCAGCAGCGTAGTCGGCCTCGGGAGGGATGGGGCCAACGTCCTGACTTTC. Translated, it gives CASSVVGLGRDGANVLTF.

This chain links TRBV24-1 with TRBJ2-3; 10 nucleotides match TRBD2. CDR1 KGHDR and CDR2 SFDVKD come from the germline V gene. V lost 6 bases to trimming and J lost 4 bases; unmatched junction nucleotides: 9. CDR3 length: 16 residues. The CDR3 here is CATSITSGVLADTQYF. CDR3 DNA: TGTGCCACCAGTATCACTAGCGGGGTCCTTGCAGATACGCAGTATTTT.

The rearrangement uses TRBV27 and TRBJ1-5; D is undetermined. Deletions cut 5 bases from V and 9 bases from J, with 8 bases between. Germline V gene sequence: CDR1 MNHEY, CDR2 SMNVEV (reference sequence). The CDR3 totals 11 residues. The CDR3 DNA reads TGTGCCAGCAGTCCGCTGTTGCCCCAGCATTTT. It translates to CASSPLLPQHF.

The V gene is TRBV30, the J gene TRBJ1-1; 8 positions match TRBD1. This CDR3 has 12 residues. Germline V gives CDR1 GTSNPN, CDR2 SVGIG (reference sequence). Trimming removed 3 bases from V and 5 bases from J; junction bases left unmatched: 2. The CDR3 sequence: CAWSTGGTEAFF. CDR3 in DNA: TGTGCCTGGAGCACAGGGGGAACTGAAGCTTTCTTT.

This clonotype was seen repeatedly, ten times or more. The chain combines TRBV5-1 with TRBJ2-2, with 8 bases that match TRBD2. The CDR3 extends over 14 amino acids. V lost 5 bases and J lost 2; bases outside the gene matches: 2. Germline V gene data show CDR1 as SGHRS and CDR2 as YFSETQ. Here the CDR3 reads CASSAGGNTGELFF. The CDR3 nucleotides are TGCGCCAGCAGTGCGGGGGGAAACACCGGGGAGCTGTTTTTT.

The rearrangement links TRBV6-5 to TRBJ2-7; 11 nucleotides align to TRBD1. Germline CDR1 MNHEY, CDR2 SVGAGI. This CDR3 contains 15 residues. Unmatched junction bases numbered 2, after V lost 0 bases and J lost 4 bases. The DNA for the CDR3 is TGTGCCAGCAGTTACTCGAGGGACAGGGGGTACGAGCAGTACTTC. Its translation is CASSYSRDRGYEQYF.

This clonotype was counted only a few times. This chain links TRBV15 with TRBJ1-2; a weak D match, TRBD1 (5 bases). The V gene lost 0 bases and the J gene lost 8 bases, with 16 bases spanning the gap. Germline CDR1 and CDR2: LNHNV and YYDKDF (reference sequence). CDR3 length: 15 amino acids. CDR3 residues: CATSRDRVGTLGYTF. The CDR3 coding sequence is TGTGCCACCAGCAGAGACCGGGTGGGGACCCTGGGCTACACCTTC.

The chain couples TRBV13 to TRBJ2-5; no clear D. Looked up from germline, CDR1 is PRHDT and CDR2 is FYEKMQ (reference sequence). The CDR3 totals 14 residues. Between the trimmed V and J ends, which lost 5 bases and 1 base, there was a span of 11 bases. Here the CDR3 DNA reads TGTGCCAGCAGCCCCGTGGGAACCCAAGAGACCCAGTACTTC. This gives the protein CASSPVGTQETQYF. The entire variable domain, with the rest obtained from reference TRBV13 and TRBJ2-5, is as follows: AAGVIQSPRHLIKEKRETATLKCYPIPRHDTVYWYQQGPGQDPQFLISFYEKMQSDKGSIPDRFSAQQFSDYHSELNMSSLELGDSALYFCASSPVGTQETQYFGPGTRLLVL.